This T cell receptor (beta chain) was identified during a study of Graves' ophthalmopathy and Graves' hyperthyroidism. Study observations and caveats: Ophthalmopathy progression was predicted with roughly 68% sensitivity and around 78% specificity.

This clonotype appeared many times. The antigen is unknown. The diagnostic workup employed clinical symptoms, serum thyroxine, TRAb, thyroid ultrasound and orbital computed tomography. Germline V gene lookup returns CDR1 LNHDA and CDR2 SQIVND (reference sequence). The CDR3 is 15 residues long. The V end lost 5 bases, the J end lost 3 bases, and 17 bases lay between the germline ends. RNA transcripts were the template, and TCR beta CDR3 regions were amplified from them. First-round RT-PCR with HTBI primers preceded a second-round multiplex PCR. TCRdb recomputed calls from the multiplex PCR reads with MiXCR, one row per CDR3 protein. The sample shows around 1,000,000 distinct CDR3 sequences, about 40% of them seen only once.

The V and J genes are TRBV19 and TRBJ2-7; tentatively, D is TRBD1 or TRBD2 (6 bases each). The source of this sequence is an adult man with Graves' hyperthyroidism. Material for sequencing was peripheral blood or thyroid tissue (not recorded which). CDR3 DNA: TGTGCCAGTAGTCGAGGGGGGACCCTGGACTACGAGCAGTACTTC. Its protein is CASSRGGTLDYEQYF.